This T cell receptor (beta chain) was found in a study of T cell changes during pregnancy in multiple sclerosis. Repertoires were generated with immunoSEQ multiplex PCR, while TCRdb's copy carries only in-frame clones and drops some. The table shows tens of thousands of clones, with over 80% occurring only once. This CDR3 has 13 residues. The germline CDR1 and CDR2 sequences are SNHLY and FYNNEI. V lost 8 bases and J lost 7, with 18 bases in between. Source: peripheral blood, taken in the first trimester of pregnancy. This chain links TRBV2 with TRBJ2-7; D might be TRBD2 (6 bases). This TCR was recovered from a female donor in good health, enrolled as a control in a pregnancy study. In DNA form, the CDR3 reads TGTGCCAGCTTTGAGGCCCAGGCGGGGGAGCAGTACTTC. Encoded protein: CASFEAQAGEQYF. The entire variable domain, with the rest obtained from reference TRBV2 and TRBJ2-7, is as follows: EPEVTQTPSHQVTQMGQEVILRCVPISNHLYFYWYRQILGQKVEFLVSFYNNEISEKSEIFDDQFSVERPDGSNFTLKIRSTKLEDSAMYFCASFEAQAGEQYFGPGTRLTVT.